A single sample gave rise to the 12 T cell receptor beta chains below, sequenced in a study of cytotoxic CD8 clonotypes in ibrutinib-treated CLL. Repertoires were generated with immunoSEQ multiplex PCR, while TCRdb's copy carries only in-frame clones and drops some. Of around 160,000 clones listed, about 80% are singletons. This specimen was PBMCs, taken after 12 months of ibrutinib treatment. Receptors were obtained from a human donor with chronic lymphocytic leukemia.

CDR3 sequence reads: CASSQDRGSGTEAFF. In nucleotides, the CDR3 is TGCGCCAGCAGCCAAGATCGGGGGTCGGGGACTGAAGCTTTCTTT. The chain recombines TRBV4-3 with TRBJ1-1, with a weak D call TRBD1 (5 bases). Trimming cost V 0 bases and J 5 bases, with 13 bases left between them. This CDR3 has 15 amino acids. CDR1 and CDR2 from the germline V gene are LGHNA and YSLEER.

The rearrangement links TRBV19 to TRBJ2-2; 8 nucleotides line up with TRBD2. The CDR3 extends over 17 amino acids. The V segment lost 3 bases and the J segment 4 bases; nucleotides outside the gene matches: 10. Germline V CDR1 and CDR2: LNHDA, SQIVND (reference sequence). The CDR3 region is CASSMEKRGGSTGELFF. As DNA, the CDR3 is TGTGCCAGTAGTATGGAAAAACGGGGGGGCAGCACCGGGGAGCTGTTTTTT.

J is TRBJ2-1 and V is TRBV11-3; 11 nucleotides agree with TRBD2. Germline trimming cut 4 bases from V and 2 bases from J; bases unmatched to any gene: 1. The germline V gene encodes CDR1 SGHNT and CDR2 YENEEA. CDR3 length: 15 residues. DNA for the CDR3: TGTGCCAGCAGCTGGACTAGCGGGCCCTACAATGAGCAGTTCTTC. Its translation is CASSWTSGPYNEQFF.

CDR3 sequence (DNA): TGTGCCAGCGGCCACGCGGGAGGGGCGCAGTATTTT. It translates to CASGHAGGAQYF. The chain joins TRBV6-4 to TRBJ2-3; 9 positions agree with TRBD2. The CDR3 runs 12 residues. Per germline, CDR1 MRHNA and CDR2 SNTAGT. V was clipped by 8 bases and J by 10 bases; unmatched bases: 7.

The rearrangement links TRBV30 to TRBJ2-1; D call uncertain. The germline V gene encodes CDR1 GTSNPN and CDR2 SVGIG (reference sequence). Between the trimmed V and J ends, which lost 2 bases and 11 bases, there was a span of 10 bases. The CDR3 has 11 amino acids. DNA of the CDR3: TGTGCCTGGAGTATCAGAGAAAAGCAGTTCTTC. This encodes CAWSIREKQFF.

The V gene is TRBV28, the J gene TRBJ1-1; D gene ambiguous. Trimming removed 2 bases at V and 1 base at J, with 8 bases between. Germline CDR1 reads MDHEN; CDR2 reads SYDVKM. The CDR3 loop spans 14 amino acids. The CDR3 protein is CASSLANRNTEAFF. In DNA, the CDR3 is TGTGCCAGCAGTTTAGCGAACAGGAACACTGAAGCTTTCTTT.

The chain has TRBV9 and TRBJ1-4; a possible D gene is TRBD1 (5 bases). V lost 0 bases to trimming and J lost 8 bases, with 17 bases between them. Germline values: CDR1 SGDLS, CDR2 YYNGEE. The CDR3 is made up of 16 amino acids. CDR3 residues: CASSVEGRGLGEKLFF. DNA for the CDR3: TGTGCCAGCAGCGTAGAAGGGAGGGGCTTAGGAGAAAAACTGTTTTTT.

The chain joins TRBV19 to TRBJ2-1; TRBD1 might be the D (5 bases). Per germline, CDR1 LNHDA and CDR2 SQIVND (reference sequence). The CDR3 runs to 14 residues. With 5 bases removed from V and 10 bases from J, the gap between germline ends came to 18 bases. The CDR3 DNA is TGTGCCAGTAGTCTGGGTTCCGACCAGGGAGAGCAGTTCTTC. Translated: CASSLGSDQGEQFF.

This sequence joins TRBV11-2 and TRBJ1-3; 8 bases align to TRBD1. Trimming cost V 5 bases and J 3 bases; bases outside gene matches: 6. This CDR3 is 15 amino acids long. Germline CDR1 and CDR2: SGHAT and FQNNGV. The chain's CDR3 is CASSAQGARGNTIYF. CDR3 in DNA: TGTGCCAGCAGCGCGCAGGGGGCGCGTGGAAACACCATATATTTT. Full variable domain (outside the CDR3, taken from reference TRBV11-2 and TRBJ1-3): EAGVAQSPRYKIIEKRQSVAFWCNPISGHATLYWYQQILGQGPKLLIQFQNNGVVDDSQLPKDRFSAERLKGVDSTLKIQPAKLEDSAVYLCASSAQGARGNTIYFGEGSWLTVV.

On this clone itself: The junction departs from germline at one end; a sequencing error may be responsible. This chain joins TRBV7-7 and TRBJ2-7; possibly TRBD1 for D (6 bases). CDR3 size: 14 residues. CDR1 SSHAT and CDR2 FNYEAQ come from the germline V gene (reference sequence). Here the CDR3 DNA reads TGTGCTAGCAGCCCAAGTGGGGAAGGGGGCGAGCAGTACTTC. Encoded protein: CASSPSGEGGEQYF. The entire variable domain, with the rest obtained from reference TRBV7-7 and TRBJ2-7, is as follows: GAGVSQSPRYKVTKRGQDVTLRCDPISSHATLYWYQQALGQGPEFLTYFNYEAQPDKSGLPSDRFSAERPEGSISTLTIQRTEQRDSAMYRCASSPSGEGGEQYFGPGTRLTVT.

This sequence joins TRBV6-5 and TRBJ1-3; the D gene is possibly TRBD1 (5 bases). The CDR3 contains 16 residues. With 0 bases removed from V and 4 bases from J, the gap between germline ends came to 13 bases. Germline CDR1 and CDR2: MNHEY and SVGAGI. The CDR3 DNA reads TGTGCCAGCAGTTACTCGAGGCAGGGCGGCGGAAACACCATATATTTT. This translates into CASSYSRQGGGNTIYF.

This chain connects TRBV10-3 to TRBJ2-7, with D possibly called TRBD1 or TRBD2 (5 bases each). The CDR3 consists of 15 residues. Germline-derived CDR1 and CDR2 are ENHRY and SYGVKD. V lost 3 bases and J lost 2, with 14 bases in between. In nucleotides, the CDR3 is TGTGCCATCAGTGATATGGGGGATCATCCCTACGAGCAGTACTTC. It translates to CAISDMGDHPYEQYF.